The present entry profiles one T cell receptor beta chain with its context. Its cognate antigen is unknown. The CDR3 goes on 3 residues after the read ends, and that part is filled in from the germline J gene. This sample stems from a study of T cells in women clearing cervical HPV infection. The CDR3 length is 14 residues. V shed 7 bases and J 7 bases; nucleotides not matched to a gene: 11. The germline V gene has CDR1 SQVTM and CDR2 ANQGSEA. Assay: immunoSEQ multiplex PCR; the TCRdb copy retains only in-frame clones and omits some. This sample's table has tens of thousands of clones. General study points: Richness differences could reflect unmeasured T-cell content per sample.

The rearrangement uses TRBV29-1 and TRBJ2-1; 9 nucleotides agree with TRBD1. Specimen: blood buffy coat. The clonotype comes from a woman aged 18 to 75 with a cervical HPV16 infection that either progressed to CIN3+ or cleared (not recorded which). The CDR3 is CSARGGTGWNEQFF. Incomplete CDR3 DNA: TGCAGCGCCCGAGGGGGGACAGGGTGGAATGAG.